This TCR beta chain was sequenced for a study of cytomegalovirus exposure and HLA in healthy donors. The PCR contained 60 Vbeta and 13 Jbeta primers. TCRdb's table, derived via immunoSEQ multiplex PCR, lists solely in-frame clones and lacks some. Of tens of thousands of clones listed, 70% to 80% are singletons. The V gene's germline CDR1 is LGHNA and CDR2 YNFKEQ. This CDR3 comprises 15 residues. V was pared by 0 bases and J by 4 bases, with 7 bases between. Study-level findings and limits: For most TCR beta V segments, an earlier analysis put the productive rate at about 87% or about 30% of the time. TCR association rates varied by HLA locus in a later analysis, with DRB1 highest and HLA-C lowest. Many donors shared some public TCRs, even though most TCR sequences were rare.

This clone has only a few counts. Its antigen is not known. This chain connects TRBV4-2 to TRBJ1-6, with a tentative D call TRBD1 (6 bases). The sample taken for sequencing was PBMCs. The TCR sequence derives from a woman between 35 and 50 years old in good health and CMV-seropositive. For the CDR3, the DNA is TGTGCCAGCAGCCAAGAAGGACAGTATAATTCACCCCTCCACTTT. This sequence encodes CASSQEGQYNSPLHF.